The next 11 T cell receptor beta chains were all read from a single sample in a study of blood T cells in healthy people across ages. Combining a sample-barcoded 5' primer with a J-beta primer mix, a second PCR ran for about 6 to 12 cycles. In TCRdb, the 5' RACE reads were re-called with MiXCR into one record per CDR3 protein. The data contain approximately 350,000 distinct CDR3 sequences, about 55% of them singletons. Sample: blood. The source is a man between 60 and 75 years old in good health.

J is TRBJ2-1 and V is TRBV4-3, with a possible D match to TRBD2 (6 bases). The germline V gene encodes CDR1 LGHNA and CDR2 YSLEER. The CDR3 extends over 15 amino acids. The ends were cut back, 0 bases at V and 8 bases at J, with 14 bases in the middle. CDR3 loop: CASSQEARGGDEQFF. CDR3 coding DNA: TGCGCCAGCAGCCAAGAGGCCCGGGGCGGGGATGAGCAGTTCTTC.

CDR3 sequence reads: CATSRDGTGLAKNIQYF. The CDR3 DNA is TGTGCCACCAGCAGAGATGGGACTGGGCTAGCCAAAAACATTCAGTACTTC. V and J are TRBV15 and TRBJ2-4; possibly TRBD2 for D (6 bases). V was cut by 0 bases and J by 0 bases, with 12 bases left in between. Germline CDR1 LNHNV, CDR2 YYDKDF (reference sequence). The CDR3 runs to 17 residues.

The CDR3 DNA reads TGCAGTGCTACCCGACTAGCGGGGGACTCTAGCACAGATACGCAGTATTTT. Translating gives CSATRLAGDSSTDTQYF. The chain combines TRBV20-1 with TRBJ2-3; 12 bases are a match to TRBD2. This CDR3 is 17 amino acids long. CDR1 and CDR2 from the germline V gene are DFQATT and SNEGSKA (reference sequence). The ends lost 4 bases at V and 0 bases at J; junction bases unmatched: 8.

The rearrangement uses TRBV20-1 and TRBJ2-5, with 9 positions matching TRBD2. Per the germline V gene, CDR1 is DFQATT and CDR2 is SNEGSKA (reference sequence). The ends lost 4 bases at V and 1 base at J; junction bases unmatched: 13. The CDR3 length is 17 residues. The CDR3 coding sequence is TGCAGTGCTATAGCCCCAGGGCTAGCGGGAACCCAAGAGACCCAGTACTTC. Its translation: CSAIAPGLAGTQETQYF.

In nucleotides, the CDR3 is TGTGCCAGCAGCGCGTCCACTGAAGCTTTCTTT. It yields the protein CASSASTEAFF. The chain recombines TRBV7-2 with TRBJ1-1; D remains unclear. This CDR3 contains 11 residues. The germline CDR1 and CDR2 sequences are SGHTA and FQGNSA. The V gene lost 5 bases and the J gene lost 4 bases, with 5 bases spanning the gap.

The chain is built from TRBV20-1 and TRBJ2-6; 8 positions agree with TRBD2. The CDR3 runs 17 residues. V lost 6 bases, J lost 0 bases, and 10 bases stayed unmatched. Per the germline V gene, CDR1 is DFQATT and CDR2 is SNEGSKA (reference sequence). CDR3 bases: TGCAGTGCCGTCGGGGGACTAGGGAGCTCTGGGGCCAACGTCCTGACTTTC. This sequence encodes CSAVGGLGSSGANVLTF.

The chain uses TRBV5-5 and TRBJ1-1; D is uncertain. The CDR3 has 13 residues. The V gene's germline CDR1 is SGHKS and CDR2 YYEKEE (reference sequence). Trimming pared 7 bases from V and 1 base from J, leaving 11 bases between. The CDR3 nucleotides read TGTGCCAGCGTTCTGGGCGGGAACACTGAAGCTTTCTTT. As protein: CASVLGGNTEAFF.

In DNA, the CDR3 is TGTGCCAGCAGCTTGGCGAATGGACCTTTAGCCAAAAACATTCAGTACTTC. This gives the protein CASSLANGPLAKNIQYF. This chain connects TRBV13 to TRBJ2-4, with unresolved D. The CDR3 covers 17 residues. V lost 3 bases to trimming and J lost 0 bases, with 15 bases between them. The V gene's germline CDR1 is PRHDT and CDR2 FYEKMQ (reference sequence).

Worth noting for this clonotype: Mismatch with germline at one junction end may stem from a read error. The chain is built from TRBV11-1 and TRBJ2-3; D is possibly TRBD2 (5 bases). From germline, CDR1 is SGHAT and CDR2 FQDESV (reference sequence). The CDR3 covers 13 residues. The CDR3 protein is CASSVAIRDTRYF. The CDR3, as DNA: TGTGCCAGCAGCGTAGCTATCCGGGATACGCGGTATTTT.

The J gene is TRBJ1-1, the V gene TRBV12-3 or TRBV12-4; 12 nucleotides agree with TRBD1. The V gene end was trimmed by 6 bases and the J gene end by 6 bases; junction bases not matched to a gene: 11. This CDR3 is built from 16 residues. CDR3 nucleotides: TGTGCCAGCAGGACCGGGACAGGGGGCGCCGGAGCTGAAGCTTTCTTT. This codes for CASRTGTGGAGAEAFF.

The V gene is TRBV20-1, the J gene TRBJ2-3; a weak D match, TRBD2 (6 bases). CDR3 size: 14 residues. V dropped 4 bases and J dropped 1 base, with 12 bases sitting between them. Germline CDR1 reads DFQATT; CDR2 reads SNEGSKA (reference sequence). CDR3 coding DNA: TGCAGTGCTACGGGGGATTGGGGCACAGATACGCAGTATTTT. Its translation is CSATGDWGTDTQYF.